This record covers a single TCR beta chain. The data derive from a study of control samples from healthy donors and cancer patients. Germline CDR1 and CDR2: LNHDA and SQIVND (reference sequence). Deletions cut 2 bases from V and 0 bases from J, with 15 bases between. This CDR3 comprises 17 residues. Here immunoSEQ multiplex PCR was the method, and the copy in TCRdb shows in-frame clones only, minus some. The data contain about 150,000 clones, roughly 94% of them singletons. The TCR sequence derives from a man in his fifties or sixties with colorectal cancer. The chain recombines TRBV19 with TRBJ2-3; the D call may be TRBD1 or TRBD2 (6 bases each). The specimen sequenced was PBMCs. The CDR3 DNA reads TGTGCCAGTAGTATATCGGGGGCCCTCTCTAGCACAGATACGCAGTATTTT. This gives the protein CASSISGALSSTDTQYF.